The 10 T cell receptor beta chains reported below all come from one sample, sequenced in a study of regulatory T cells in long-lasting Graves disease. Time point in this sample: newly diagnosed GD, antithyroid drugs for less than 3 months. RNA extracted from PBMCs served as the sequencing template. Arm-PCR of CDR3 regions and iRepertoire HTBI primers were used to build TCR beta libraries. TCRdb recomputed calls from the multiplex PCR reads with MiXCR, one row per CDR3 protein. This table holds about 620,000 distinct CDR3 sequences, approximately 15% found once. These records were also assigned to another study, of T cells in Graves' hyperthyroidism and ophthalmopathy.

Material: peripheral blood mononuclear cells (PBMCs), obtained at new diagnosis, from a patient treated with antithyroid drugs. The receptors shown here come from a woman in her 30s with Graves disease.

This clonotype has ten or more counts. The chain combines TRBV12-3 or TRBV12-4 with TRBJ2-3; TRBD2 matches at 13 bases. The V gene end was trimmed by 5 bases and the J gene end by 6 bases; junction bases not matched to a gene: 5. The CDR3 has 15 amino acids. CDR3 residues: CASSRTSGSSDTQYF. The CDR3 DNA reads TGTGCCAGCAGTCGGACTAGCGGGAGTTCCGATACGCAGTATTTT.

About this clonotype: One base away lies a much larger clone, so this may be a sequencing read error. The chain is built from TRBV24-1 and TRBJ2-1; either TRBD1 or TRBD2 may fit D (5 bases each). The CDR3 has 16 residues. Trimming removed 12 bases at V and 7 bases at J, with 27 bases between. Germline CDR1 reads KGHDR; CDR2 reads SFDVKD. CDR3 nucleotides: TGTGCCGCCGGGTCTACCGGGACCCTTAAAGTGAATGAGCAGTTCTTC. Amino acid sequence: CAAGSTGTLKVNEQFF.

The sample holds many counts of this clonotype. This chain uses TRBV11-2 with TRBJ2-7; weak D call: TRBD1 (5 bases). This CDR3 region has 15 residues. V was shortened by 0 bases and J by 0 bases, with 9 bases between the two germline ends. Germline CDR1 reads SGHAT; CDR2 reads FQNNGV. The DNA of the CDR3 is TGTGCCAGCAGCTTAGAGCTGGGGCTCTCCTACGAGCAGTACTTC. This gives the protein CASSLELGLSYEQYF.

Remarks on this clonotype: This could be a read error, since a much larger clone is one nucleotide away. The V call is TRBV20-1, the J call TRBJ1-5; 7 bases line up with TRBD1. This CDR3 contains 15 residues. Germline assignment: CDR1 DFQATT and CDR2 SNEGSKA (reference sequence). This chain's CDR3 is CSARDGGDSNQSQHF. DNA for the CDR3: TGCAGTGCTAGAGACGGAGGGGACAGCAATCAGTCCCAGCATTTT.

This clonotype was seen many times. The rearrangement joins TRBV28 to TRBJ2-1; no clear D. V was clipped by 5 bases and J by 8 bases, with 13 bases between them. The CDR3 loop spans 13 amino acids. Looked up from germline, CDR1 is MDHEN and CDR2 is SYDVKM. CDR3 sequence (DNA): TGTGCCAGCAGTCTCCCCCATGGGTATGAGCAGTTCTTC. Its translation: CASSLPHGYEQFF.

This clonotype was counted ten times or more. CDR3 coding DNA: TGTGCCAGCGCCGGGGACTGGAGCTCCTACGAGCAGTACTTC. It specifies CASAGDWSSYEQYF. The chain has TRBV28 and TRBJ2-7, with D perhaps matching TRBD2 (6 bases). The ends were cut back, 8 bases at V and 0 bases at J, with 14 bases in the middle. CDR1 and CDR2 from the germline V gene are MDHEN and SYDVKM. CDR3 length: 14 residues.

In its sample, this clonotype was seen many times. V and J are TRBV7-3 and TRBJ2-5, with D possibly matching TRBD2 (6 bases). The V end lost 6 bases, the J end lost 4 bases, and 18 bases lay between the germline ends. The CDR3 is made up of 15 amino acids. The germline V gene has CDR1 SGHTA and CDR2 FQGTGA. In DNA, the CDR3 is TGTGCCAGCAGGCCAGTCGCGGGACCAGCAGAGACCCAGTACTTC. This encodes CASRPVAGPAETQYF.

This clonotype was counted many times. The CDR3 loop is CASSEPPIGNPYEQYF. CDR3 DNA sequence: TGTGCCAGCAGTGAACCCCCTATAGGGAATCCCTACGAGCAGTACTTC. The chain has TRBV6-1 and TRBJ2-7; D is unresolved. Germline CDR1 is MNHNS and CDR2 is SASEGT. V lost 2 bases and J lost 2, with 16 bases in between. The CDR3 has 16 amino acids.

A word on this clonotype: The junction shows a germline mismatch at one end, possibly a read error. This chain uses TRBV28 with TRBJ2-5; TRBD2 matches 12 bases. Germline CDR1 reads MDHEN; CDR2 reads SYDVKM. The CDR3 extends over 16 amino acids. Here the CDR3 DNA reads TGTGCCAGCAGTCTAGCGGGAGGGAGGACGGAAGAGATCCAGTACTTC. This gives the protein CASSLAGGRTEEIQYF.

This clonotype was seen repeatedly, ten times or more. The chain has TRBV11-2 and TRBJ1-1; the match to TRBD1 covers 7 bases. Germline V CDR1 and CDR2: SGHAT, FQNNGV. This CDR3 contains 13 residues. Losses at the gene ends were 4 bases for V and 11 bases for J; bases not matched to a gene: 10. DNA for the CDR3: TGTGCCAGCAGCTATGCCGCAGGGGGTTGGGCTTTCTTT. It codes for CASSYAAGGWAFF. Supplemented by reference TRBV11-2 and TRBJ1-1, the full variable domain reads EAGVAQSPRYKIIEKRQSVAFWCNPISGHATLYWYQQILGQGPKLLIQFQNNGVVDDSQLPKDRFSAERLKGVDSTLKIQPAKLEDSAVYLCASSYAAGGWAFFGQGTRLTVV.